One and the same sample provided the 18 T cell receptor beta chains below, sequenced in a study of T cell changes during pregnancy in multiple sclerosis. TCRdb's table, derived via immunoSEQ multiplex PCR, lists solely in-frame clones and lacks some. In the table there are some 32,000 clones, 75% to 95% of which are singletons. The sample was CD8+ T cells from peripheral blood mononuclear cells, taken in the second trimester of pregnancy. The receptor source for this set is a female donor with multiple sclerosis, enrolled in a pregnancy study.

The V gene is TRBV11-2, the J gene TRBJ2-1, with 10 nucleotides matching TRBD1. CDR1 SGHAT and CDR2 FQNNGV come from the germline V gene. CDR3 length equals 14 residues. The V gene end was trimmed by 5 bases and the J gene end by 6 bases; junction bases not matched to a gene: 4. CDR3 in DNA: TGTGCCAGCAGCATCGGGACAGGGGTCAATGAGCAGTTCTTC. Translating gives CASSIGTGVNEQFF.

This clone has just one count. V usage is TRBV4-1 and J usage is TRBJ2-1; 9 bases fit TRBD1. Per germline, CDR1 MGHRA and CDR2 YSYEKL. CDR3 size: 16 residues. J was trimmed by 8 bases and V by 5 bases; bases with no gene match: 13. CDR3 sequence (DNA): TGCGCCAGCAGCAAAAGGTTGGACAGGGGAGCGGATGAGCAGTTCTTC. Translating it yields CASSKRLDRGADEQFF.

There are a few counts of this clone. The V gene is TRBV30, the J gene TRBJ1-1; 10 bases agree with TRBD1. The CDR3 loop spans 16 amino acids. Germline lookup yields CDR1 GTSNPN and CDR2 SVGIG (reference sequence). V dropped 5 bases and J dropped 3; count of bases not matched to a gene: 12. The CDR3 loop reads CAWAGTGEFWDTEAFF. CDR3 bases: TGTGCCTGGGCCGGGACAGGGGAATTTTGGGACACTGAAGCTTTCTTT.

This clone has more than one count but fewer than ten. The CDR3, as DNA: TGTGCCAGCAGCTTCGGGATTGAAGCTTTCTTT. Amino acids: CASSFGIEAFF. The V call is TRBV5-4, the J call TRBJ1-1; D unclear. V was trimmed by 2 bases and J by 7 bases, leaving 6 bases between them. This CDR3 is 11 amino acids long. The germline V gene has CDR1 SGHNT and CDR2 YYREEE (reference sequence).

The chain couples TRBV7-2 to TRBJ2-3, with 7 bases aligning to TRBD2. The CDR3 is 15 residues long. V lost 3 bases, J lost 3 bases, and 6 bases stayed unmatched. CDR1 is SGHTA and CDR2 is FQGNSA in the germline V gene. CDR3 loop: CASSFWGRVTDTQYF. CDR3 DNA sequence: TGTGCCAGCAGCTTCTGGGGGAGGGTTACAGATACGCAGTATTTT.

The chain employs TRBV2 and TRBJ1-1; tentative D call: TRBD1 (5 bases). Trimming took 2 bases from V and 4 from J, leaving 14 bases between them. The CDR3 covers 15 residues. CDR1 is SNHLY, CDR2 FYNNEI, per germline. CDR3 sequence: CASSERGGGGTEAFF. DNA of the CDR3: TGTGCCAGCAGTGAAAGGGGCGGGGGGGGCACTGAAGCTTTCTTT.

The sample holds a few counts of this clone. The V and J genes are TRBV4-3 and TRBJ2-3; the match to TRBD2 covers 9 bases. The trim removed 2 bases at V and 0 bases at J, leaving 6 bases unmatched. The CDR3 extends over 17 amino acids. Germline assignment: CDR1 LGHNA and CDR2 YSLEER. The CDR3 DNA reads TGCGCCAGCAGCCAAAACCCTAGCGGGACTAGCACAGATACGCAGTATTTT. Its protein product is CASSQNPSGTSTDTQYF.

V usage is TRBV13 and J usage is TRBJ2-7; a possible D gene is TRBD1 (6 bases). CDR3 length equals 15 residues. Germline-derived CDR1 and CDR2 are PRHDT and FYEKMQ (reference sequence). V lost 5 bases to trimming and J lost 0 bases, with 14 bases between them. CDR3 DNA: TGTGCCAGCAGCCCCCGACAGGAGAGCTCCTACGAGCAGTACTTC. This gives the protein CASSPRQESSYEQYF.

The genes are TRBV5-4 and TRBJ2-2; 7 bases align to TRBD1. CDR1 and CDR2 (germline): SGHNT, YYREEE (reference sequence). This CDR3 spans 14 amino acids. V shed 3 bases and J 4 bases; nucleotides not matched to a gene: 3. The CDR3 sequence is CASSYRGGTGELFF. CDR3 nucleotide sequence: TGTGCCAGCAGCTACAGGGGTGGCACCGGGGAGCTGTTTTTT.

The rearrangement links TRBV5-5 to TRBJ1-3; D is ambiguous. The V gene's germline CDR1 is SGHKS and CDR2 YYEKEE (reference sequence). This CDR3 has 17 amino acids. Trimming cost V 0 bases and J 0 bases, with 13 bases left between them. In DNA form, the CDR3 reads TGTGCCAGCAGCTTGGAGTTATGGGCGGGCTCTGGAAACACCATATATTTT. It encodes CASSLELWAGSGNTIYF.

The chain is built from TRBV5-8 and TRBJ2-1; a possible D gene is TRBD1 (5 bases). CDR1 SGHTS and CDR2 YDEGEE come from the germline V gene. The CDR3 loop spans 14 amino acids. V was trimmed by 3 bases and J by 5 bases, leaving 12 bases between them. CDR3 residues: CASSWRQLNNEQFF. The CDR3 DNA sequence: TGTGCCAGCAGCTGGAGACAGCTGAACAATGAGCAGTTCTTC.

The V and J genes are TRBV27 and TRBJ2-7; D perhaps matches TRBD2 (6 bases). The V gene lost 0 bases and the J gene lost 3 bases, with 12 bases spanning the gap. The CDR3 consists of 15 residues. Germline V gene lookup returns CDR1 MNHEY and CDR2 SMNVEV (reference sequence). In DNA form, the CDR3 reads TGTGCCAGCAGTTTATCGGGTAGCGGAATCTACGAGCAGTACTTC. Translation: CASSLSGSGIYEQYF.

The V gene is TRBV2, the J gene TRBJ2-7, with 10 bases matching TRBD2. CDR1 and CDR2 (germline): SNHLY, FYNNEI. The CDR3 length is 16 residues. V shed 7 bases and J 5 bases; nucleotides not matched to a gene: 14. This chain's CDR3 is CASNEAAGGPSHEQYF. CDR3 DNA: TGTGCCAGCAACGAGGCAGCGGGAGGGCCAAGCCACGAGCAGTACTTC.

This clone is a singleton in its sample. CDR3 sequence: CAISESTEPFYDEQYF. DNA for the CDR3: TGTGCCATCAGTGAGTCGACAGAACCTTTCTACGACGAGCAGTACTTC. This rearrangement joins TRBV10-3 to TRBJ2-7, with D maybe TRBD1 (5 bases). The CDR3 runs 16 residues. The V gene lost 0 bases and the J gene lost 5 bases, with 17 bases spanning the gap. Germline V gene sequence: CDR1 ENHRY, CDR2 SYGVKD.

CDR3 nucleotide sequence: TGTGCCAGCAGTTTCTCGCCCGGGTGGAACATGAACACTGAAGCTTTCTTT. It translates to CASSFSPGWNMNTEAFF. This rearrangement joins TRBV27 to TRBJ1-1, with D hard to call. There are 17 residues in the CDR3. Germline loops: CDR1 MNHEY, CDR2 SMNVEV (reference sequence). Trimming stripped 3 bases from V and 0 bases from J, with 17 bases between.

CDR3 region: CASSSPSGTSYNEQFF. CDR3 nucleotides: TGTGCCAGTAGTAGCCCTAGCGGTACCTCCTACAATGAGCAGTTCTTC. J is TRBJ2-1 and V is TRBV19, with 7 nucleotides matching TRBD2. Per germline, CDR1 LNHDA and CDR2 SQIVND (reference sequence). The CDR3 length is 16 residues. V was clipped by 4 bases and J by 0 bases; unmatched bases: 6.

The V and J genes are TRBV27 and TRBJ2-7, with 7 bases aligning to TRBD1. V gave up 3 bases and J gave up 3 bases; unmatched junction bases: 5. The CDR3 is 14 amino acids. The germline V gene has CDR1 MNHEY and CDR2 SMNVEV (reference sequence). Written as DNA, the CDR3 is TGTGCCAGCAGTTTTGGGGGACAGAGCTACGAGCAGTACTTC. Translated: CASSFGGQSYEQYF.

J is TRBJ2-1 and V is TRBV4-1, with TRBD2 matching 10 bases. The V gene's germline CDR1 is MGHRA and CDR2 YSYEKL. The CDR3 length is 15 residues. Germline trimming cut 3 bases from V and 9 bases from J; bases unmatched to any gene: 8. CDR3 nucleotides: TGCGCCAGCAGCCAGGCTAGCGGGAGCTTCACTGAGCAGTTCTTC. This codes for CASSQASGSFTEQFF.